The rows below give T cell receptor beta chains drawn from one sample of a study of shared clonotypes between healthy human individuals. This table comes from immunoSEQ multiplex PCR, and its TCRdb copy is limited to in-frame clones, with some not included. The sample holds some 1,100,000 clones, about four fifths seen once. The sample consisted of memory CD4+ T cells from PBMCs. The receptor source for this set is a man aged 18 to 29 in good health. Some clones in this sample may be carry-over from other donors' samples. Each CDR3 is given with its conserved first and last residue. Clone size is shown for a subset of rows, as once, few, many or a class of expanded clone.

V gene	clone size	J gene	CDR3 length	CDR3 protein
TRBV4-1	NA	TRBJ1-2	16	CASSQTQGFQGYGYTF
TRBV29-1	NA	TRBJ1-4	12	CSVLDRGEKLFF
TRBV6-6	few	TRBJ1-5	12	CASSSTDQPQHF
TRBV28	few	TRBJ2-2	17	CASPRHGDPVNTGELFF
TRBV19	NA	TRBJ1-2	14	CASSIALSNYGYTF
TRBV4-1	NA	TRBJ2-7	16	CASSQPTSGGSYEQYF
TRBV5-8	NA	TRBJ1-5	16	CASSRAGRGSNQPQHF
TRBV19	few	TRBJ2-1	15	CASSILSGFHNEQFF
TRBV7-9	many	TRBJ2-1	13	CASSFGVYNEQFF
TRBV5-1	NA	TRBJ1-5	14	CASSLTGSGQPQHF
TRBV28	NA	TRBJ2-3	14	CASSFLGGTDTQYF
TRBV12-5	NA	TRBJ2-7	16	CASGPTSGLSSYEQYF
TRBV5-1	NA	TRBJ2-5	15	CASSFRDRDAETQYF
TRBV10-3	NA	TRBJ1-2	14	CAISDRGGVNGYTF
TRBV6-5	NA	TRBJ2-7	11	CASRGSYEQYF
TRBV6-9	NA	TRBJ1-6	17	CATQSGTARYPSSPLHF
TRBV25-1	NA	TRBJ2-7	11	CATSPGEVQYF
TRBV30	NA	TRBJ2-1	21	CAWSVRPSLAGGALAYNEQFF
TRBV5-1	NA	TRBJ1-4	15	CASSFDKPSVEKLFF
TRBV27	NA	TRBJ1-2	11	CASRLDGGYTF
TRBV2	NA	TRBJ2-1	14	CASRQGVLTNEQFF
TRBV2	NA	TRBJ1-2	13	CASSVTFGFGYTF
TRBV7-8	NA	TRBJ2-2	15	CASRMTGGSTGELFF
TRBV5-5	NA	TRBJ1-2	14	CASSLNPSRYGYTF
TRBV4-3	NA	TRBJ2-1	14	CASSPRRSYNEQFF
TRBV28	NA	TRBJ1-5	16	CASSPAGQGIDQPQHF
TRBV7-6	NA	TRBJ2-7	13	CASSPTFNYEQYF
TRBV4-2	NA	TRBJ2-2	18	CASSQARGLAGATGELFF
TRBV27	NA	TRBJ2-1	13	CASSFNQYNEQFF
TRBV7-3	NA	TRBJ1-5	14	CASSLGGGGQPQHF
TRBV5-6	NA	TRBJ2-5	15	CASSLGDSNQETQYF
TRBV7-3	NA	TRBJ2-7	15	CASTAIGSNESEQYF
TRBV15	NA	TRBJ2-2	12	CATSLGGGELFF
TRBV11-2	once	TRBJ2-5	15	CASSPGTSGQETQYF
TRBV7-9	NA	TRBJ2-5	16	CASSSDRGVYRETQYF
TRBV15	NA	TRBJ2-7	15	CATSGRDRGIHEQYF
TRBV18	NA	TRBJ2-2	15	CASSPISPNTGELFF
TRBV28	NA	TRBJ1-3	12	CASARFGNTIYF
TRBV7-9	NA	TRBJ1-2	16	CASSPETGAPNYGYTF
TRBV20-1	once	NA	11	CSATIPPEQYF
TRBV5-1	NA	TRBJ2-3	15	CASSETRQGPDTQYF